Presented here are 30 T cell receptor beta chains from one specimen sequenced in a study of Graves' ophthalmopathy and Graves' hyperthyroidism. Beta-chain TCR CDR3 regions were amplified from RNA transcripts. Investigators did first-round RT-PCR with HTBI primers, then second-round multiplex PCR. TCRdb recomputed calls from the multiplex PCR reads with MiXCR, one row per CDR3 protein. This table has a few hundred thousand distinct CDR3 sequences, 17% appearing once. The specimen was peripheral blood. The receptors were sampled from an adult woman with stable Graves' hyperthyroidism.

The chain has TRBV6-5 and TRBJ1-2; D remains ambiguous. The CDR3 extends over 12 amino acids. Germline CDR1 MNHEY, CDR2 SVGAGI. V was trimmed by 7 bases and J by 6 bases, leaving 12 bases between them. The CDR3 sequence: CASTLLMDGYTF. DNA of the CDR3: TGTGCCAGCACCTTACTCATGGATGGCTACACCTTC.

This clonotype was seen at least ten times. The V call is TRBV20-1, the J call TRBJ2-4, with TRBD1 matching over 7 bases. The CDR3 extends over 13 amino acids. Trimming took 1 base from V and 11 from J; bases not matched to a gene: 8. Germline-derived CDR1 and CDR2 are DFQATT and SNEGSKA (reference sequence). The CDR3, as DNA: TGCAGTGCTAGAGGTGGACAGGTAGTGGTTCAGTACTTC. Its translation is CSARGGQVVVQYF.

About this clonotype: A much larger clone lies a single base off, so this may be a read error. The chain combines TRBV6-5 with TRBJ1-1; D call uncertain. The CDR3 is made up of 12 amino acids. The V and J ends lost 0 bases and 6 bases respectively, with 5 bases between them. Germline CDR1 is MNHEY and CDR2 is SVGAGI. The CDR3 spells CASSYSTPEAFF. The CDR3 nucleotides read TGTGCCAGCAGTTACTCGACCCCTGAAGCTTTCTTT.

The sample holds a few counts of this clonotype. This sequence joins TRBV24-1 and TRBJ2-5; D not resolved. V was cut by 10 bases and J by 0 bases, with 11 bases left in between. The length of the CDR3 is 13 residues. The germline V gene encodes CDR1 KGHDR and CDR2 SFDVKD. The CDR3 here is CATRDPYQETQYF. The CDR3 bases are TGTGCCACGAGAGACCCGTACCAAGAGACCCAGTACTTC.

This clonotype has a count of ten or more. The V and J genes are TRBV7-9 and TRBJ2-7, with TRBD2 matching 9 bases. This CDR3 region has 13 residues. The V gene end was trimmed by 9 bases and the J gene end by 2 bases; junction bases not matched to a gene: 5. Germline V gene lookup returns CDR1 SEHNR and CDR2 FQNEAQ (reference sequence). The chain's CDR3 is CASRTSEAYEQYF. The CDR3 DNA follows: TGTGCCAGTAGGACTAGCGAAGCCTACGAGCAGTACTTC. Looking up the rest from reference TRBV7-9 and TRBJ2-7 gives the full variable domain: DTGVSQNPRHKITKRGQNVTFRCDPISEHNRLYWYRQTLGQGPEFLTYFQNEAQLEKSRLLSDRFSAERPKGSFSTLEIQRTEQGDSAMYLCASRTSEAYEQYFGPGTRLTVT.

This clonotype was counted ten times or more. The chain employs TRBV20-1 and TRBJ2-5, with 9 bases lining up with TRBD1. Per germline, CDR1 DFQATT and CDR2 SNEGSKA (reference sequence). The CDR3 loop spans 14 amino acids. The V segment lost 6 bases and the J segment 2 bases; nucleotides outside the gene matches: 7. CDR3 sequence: CSARTGDGQETQYF. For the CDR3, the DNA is TGCAGTGCAAGGACAGGGGATGGACAAGAGACCCAGTACTTC.

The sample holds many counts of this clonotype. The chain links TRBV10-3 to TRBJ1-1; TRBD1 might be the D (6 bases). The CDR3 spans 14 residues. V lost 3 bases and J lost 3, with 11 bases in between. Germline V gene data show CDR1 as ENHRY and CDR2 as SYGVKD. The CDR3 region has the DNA TGTGCCATCAGTGAACAGGGAGGGGACACTGAAGCTTTCTTT. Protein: CAISEQGGDTEAFF.

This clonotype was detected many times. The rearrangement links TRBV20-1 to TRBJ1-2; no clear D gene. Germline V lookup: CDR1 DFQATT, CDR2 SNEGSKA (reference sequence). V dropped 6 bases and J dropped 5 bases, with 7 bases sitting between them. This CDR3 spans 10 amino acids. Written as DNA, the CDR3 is TGCAGTGCCCCCCTTTATGGCTACACCTTC. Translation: CSAPLYGYTF.

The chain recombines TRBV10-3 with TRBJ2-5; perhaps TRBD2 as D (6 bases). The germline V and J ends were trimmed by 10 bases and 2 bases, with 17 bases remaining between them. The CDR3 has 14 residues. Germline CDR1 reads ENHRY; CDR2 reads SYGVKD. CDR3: CATSSEGIQETQYF. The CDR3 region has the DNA TGTGCCACTTCCTCGGAGGGGATACAAGAGACCCAGTACTTC.

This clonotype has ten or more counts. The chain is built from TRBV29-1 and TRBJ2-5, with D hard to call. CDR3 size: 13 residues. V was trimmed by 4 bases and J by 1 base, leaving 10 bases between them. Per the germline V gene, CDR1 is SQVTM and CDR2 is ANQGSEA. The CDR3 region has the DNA TGCAGCGTTGTCCATGGATTCCAAGAGACCCAGTACTTC. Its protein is CSVVHGFQETQYF.

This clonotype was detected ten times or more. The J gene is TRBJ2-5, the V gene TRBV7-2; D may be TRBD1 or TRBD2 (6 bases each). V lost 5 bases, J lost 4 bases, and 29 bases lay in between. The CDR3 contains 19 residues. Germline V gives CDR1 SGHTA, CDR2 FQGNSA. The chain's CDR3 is CASSRRLWRGPKGVETQYF. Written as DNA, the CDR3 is TGTGCCAGCAGCCGGAGACTTTGGAGGGGACCCAAGGGGGTAGAGACCCAGTACTTC.

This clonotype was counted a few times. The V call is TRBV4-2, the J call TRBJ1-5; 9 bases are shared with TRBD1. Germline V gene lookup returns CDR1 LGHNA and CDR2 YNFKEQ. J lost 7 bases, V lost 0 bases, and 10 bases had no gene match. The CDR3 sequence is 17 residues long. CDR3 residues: CASSQDIGGQGGQPQHF. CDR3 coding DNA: TGTGCCAGCAGCCAAGATATCGGGGGACAGGGAGGACAGCCCCAGCATTTT.

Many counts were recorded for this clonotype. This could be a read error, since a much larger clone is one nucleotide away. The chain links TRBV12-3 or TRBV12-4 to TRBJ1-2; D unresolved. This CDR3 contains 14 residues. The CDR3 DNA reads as TGTGCCTGCAGTTTTCGGCGGCAAGTTGATGGCTACACCTTC. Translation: CACSFRRQVDGYTF.

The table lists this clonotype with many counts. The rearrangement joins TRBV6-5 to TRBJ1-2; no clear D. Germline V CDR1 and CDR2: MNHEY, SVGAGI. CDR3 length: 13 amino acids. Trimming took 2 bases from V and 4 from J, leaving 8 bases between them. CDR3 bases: TGTGCCAGCAGTTACGATAAGGCCTATGGCTACACCTTC. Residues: CASSYDKAYGYTF.

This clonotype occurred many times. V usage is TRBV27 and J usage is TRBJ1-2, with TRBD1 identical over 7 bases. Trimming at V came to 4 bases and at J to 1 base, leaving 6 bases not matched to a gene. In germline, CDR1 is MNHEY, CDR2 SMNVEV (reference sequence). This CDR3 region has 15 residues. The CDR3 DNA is TGTGCCAGCAGTTCCCGACAGGGAAGTAACTATGGCTACACCTTC. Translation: CASSSRQGSNYGYTF.

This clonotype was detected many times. The CDR3 DNA follows: TGTGCCAGCAAGGGACAGCGGACTAGCGAGCAGTACTTC. This gives the protein CASKGQRTSEQYF. This rearrangement joins TRBV28 to TRBJ2-7; D tentatively reads TRBD1 or TRBD2 (7 bases each). CDR3 size: 13 residues. Trimming shortened V by 7 bases and J by 6 bases, and 16 bases separated the two germline ends. Germline lookup yields CDR1 MDHEN and CDR2 SYDVKM.

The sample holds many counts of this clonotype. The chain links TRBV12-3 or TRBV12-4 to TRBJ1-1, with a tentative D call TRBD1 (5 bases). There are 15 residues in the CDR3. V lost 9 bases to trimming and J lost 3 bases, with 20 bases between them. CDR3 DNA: TGTGCCAGAACCCGACAAGGACAAGGGGACACTGAAGCTTTCTTT. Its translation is CARTRQGQGDTEAFF.

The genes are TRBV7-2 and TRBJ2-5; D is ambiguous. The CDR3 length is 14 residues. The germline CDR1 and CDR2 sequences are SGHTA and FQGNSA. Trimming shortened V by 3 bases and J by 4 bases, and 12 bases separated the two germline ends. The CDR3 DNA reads TGTGCCAGCAGCTTCCCAGTTCGCCCAGAGACCCAGTACTTC. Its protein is CASSFPVRPETQYF.

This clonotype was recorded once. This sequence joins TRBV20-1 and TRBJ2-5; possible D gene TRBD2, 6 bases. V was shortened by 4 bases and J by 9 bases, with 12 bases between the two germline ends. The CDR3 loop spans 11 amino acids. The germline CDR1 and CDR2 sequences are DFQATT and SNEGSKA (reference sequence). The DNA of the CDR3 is TGCAGTGCTAATGGCTGGGGGGCCCAGTACTTC. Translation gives CSANGWGAQYF.

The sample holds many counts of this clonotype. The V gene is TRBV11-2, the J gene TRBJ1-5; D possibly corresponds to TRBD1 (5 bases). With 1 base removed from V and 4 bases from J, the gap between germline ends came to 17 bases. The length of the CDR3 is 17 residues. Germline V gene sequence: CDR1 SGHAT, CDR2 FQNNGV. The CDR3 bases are TGTGCCAGCAGCTTAGTTCTTCGACAGTTATTAAATCAGCCCCAGCATTTT. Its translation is CASSLVLRQLLNQPQHF.

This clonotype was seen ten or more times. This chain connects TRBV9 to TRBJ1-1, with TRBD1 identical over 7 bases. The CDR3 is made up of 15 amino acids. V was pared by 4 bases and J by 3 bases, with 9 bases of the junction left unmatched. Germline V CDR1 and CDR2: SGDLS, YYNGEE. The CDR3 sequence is CASSPLGQFHTEAFF. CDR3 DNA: TGTGCCAGCAGCCCATTGGGACAGTTTCACACTGAAGCTTTCTTT.

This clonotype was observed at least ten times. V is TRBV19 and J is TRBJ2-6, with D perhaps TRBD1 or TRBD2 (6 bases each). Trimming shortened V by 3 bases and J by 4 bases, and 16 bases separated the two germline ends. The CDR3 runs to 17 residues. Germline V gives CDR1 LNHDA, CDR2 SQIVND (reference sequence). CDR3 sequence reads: CASSILSGARGANVLTF. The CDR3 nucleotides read TGTGCCAGTAGTATCCTGTCGGGGGCGAGGGGGGCCAACGTCCTGACTTTC.

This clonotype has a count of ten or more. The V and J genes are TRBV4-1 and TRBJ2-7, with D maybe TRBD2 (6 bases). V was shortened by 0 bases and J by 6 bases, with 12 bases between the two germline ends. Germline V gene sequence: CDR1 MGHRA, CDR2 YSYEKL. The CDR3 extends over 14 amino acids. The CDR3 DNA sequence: TGCGCCAGCAGCCAAGACCCCGGGACTGTCGAGCAGTACTTC. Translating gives CASSQDPGTVEQYF.

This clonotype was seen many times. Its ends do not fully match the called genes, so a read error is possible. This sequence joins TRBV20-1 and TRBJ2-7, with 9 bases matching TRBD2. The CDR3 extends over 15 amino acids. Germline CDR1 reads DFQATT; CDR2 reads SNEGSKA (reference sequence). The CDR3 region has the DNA TGCAGTGCTACGAAGTCTGGGTTAGCGGGAGCCGCCCCGGACTTC. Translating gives CSATKSGLAGAAPDF.

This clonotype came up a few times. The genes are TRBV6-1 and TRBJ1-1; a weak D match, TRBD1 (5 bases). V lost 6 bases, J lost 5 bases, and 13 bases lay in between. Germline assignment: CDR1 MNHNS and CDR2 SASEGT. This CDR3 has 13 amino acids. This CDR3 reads CASRSSGVTEAFF. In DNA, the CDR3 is TGTGCCAGCAGATCATCGGGGGTGACTGAAGCTTTCTTT.

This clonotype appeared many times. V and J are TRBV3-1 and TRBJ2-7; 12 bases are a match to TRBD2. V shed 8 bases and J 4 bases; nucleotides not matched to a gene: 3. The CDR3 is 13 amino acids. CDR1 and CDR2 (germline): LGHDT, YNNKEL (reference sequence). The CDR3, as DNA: TGTGCCAGCGGGACTAGCGGGTATTACGAGCAGTACTTC. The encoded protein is CASGTSGYYEQYF.

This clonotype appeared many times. CDR3 sequence (DNA): TGTGCCAGCAGCTTCCTCATGGGGCCGTACGAGCAGTACTTC. This sequence encodes CASSFLMGPYEQYF. This chain uses TRBV5-5 with TRBJ2-7; a possible D gene is TRBD1 (5 bases). Germline V gene lookup returns CDR1 SGHKS and CDR2 YYEKEE (reference sequence). This CDR3 is 14 amino acids long. Between the trimmed V and J ends, which lost 2 bases and 4 bases, there was a span of 13 bases.

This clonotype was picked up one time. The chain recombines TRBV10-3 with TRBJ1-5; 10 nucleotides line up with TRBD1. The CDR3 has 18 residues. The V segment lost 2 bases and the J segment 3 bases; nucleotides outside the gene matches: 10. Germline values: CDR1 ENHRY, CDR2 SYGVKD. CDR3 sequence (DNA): TGTGCCATCAGTGAGGACTTTTGGACAGGGGGGGCCAATCAGCCCCAGCATTTT. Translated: CAISEDFWTGGANQPQHF.

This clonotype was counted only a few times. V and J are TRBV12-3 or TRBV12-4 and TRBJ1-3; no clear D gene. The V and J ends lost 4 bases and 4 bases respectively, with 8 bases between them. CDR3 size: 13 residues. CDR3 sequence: CASSSWLGNTIYF. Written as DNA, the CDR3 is TGTGCCAGCAGTTCCTGGCTAGGAAACACCATATATTTT.

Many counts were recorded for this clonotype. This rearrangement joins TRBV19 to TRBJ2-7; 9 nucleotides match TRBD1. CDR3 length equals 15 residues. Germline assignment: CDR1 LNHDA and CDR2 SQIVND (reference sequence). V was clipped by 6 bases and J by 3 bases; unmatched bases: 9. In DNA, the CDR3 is TGTGCCAGTAGGATCTCGGGACAGGGTAACTACGAGCAGTACTTC. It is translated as CASRISGQGNYEQYF.